Sequencing of this TCR beta chain was carried out in a study of Ad26.COV2.S vaccination and SARS-CoV-2 variants. Study as a whole: Administration of Ad26.COV2.S was intramuscular, either once or twice 56 days apart. Study findings and constraints: TCR breadth and depth analyses may have underestimated total T cell responses.

Worth noting for this clone: As yet, its antigen is unknown.

This table comes from immunoSEQ multiplex PCR, and its TCRdb copy is limited to in-frame clones, with some not included. The data contain more than 300,000 clones, around four fifths of them seen just once; the ten biggest clones take up 2% to 2.5%. There are 14 residues in the CDR3. With 8 bases removed from V and 0 bases from J, the gap between germline ends came to 10 bases. Germline V gene lookup returns CDR1 MNHEY and CDR2 SMNVEV (reference sequence). Treatment noted: some 20 received Ad26.COV2.S at low or high dose, single or two shots; 5 received placebo; per-sample allocation not given. Sampling was performed 63 days after the first vaccine or placebo injection.

The material sequenced was peripheral blood, taken in a trial of Ad26.COV2.S vaccine versus placebo. This clonotype originated in a person aged 18-65 years who received the Ad26.COV2.S COVID-19 vaccine or a placebo. The V gene is TRBV27, the J gene TRBJ1-4; TRBD1 might be the D (6 bases). CDR3 loop: CASRWTATNEKLFF. CDR3 sequence (DNA): TGTGCCAGCCGGTGGACAGCAACTAATGAAAAACTGTTTTTT. Full variable domain (missing parts from reference TRBV27 and TRBJ1-4): EAQVTQNPRYLITVTGKKLTVTCSQNMNHEYMSWYRQDPGLGLRQIYYSMNVEVTDKGDVPEGYKVSRKEKRNFPLILESPSPNQTSLYFCASRWTATNEKLFFGSGTQLSVL.